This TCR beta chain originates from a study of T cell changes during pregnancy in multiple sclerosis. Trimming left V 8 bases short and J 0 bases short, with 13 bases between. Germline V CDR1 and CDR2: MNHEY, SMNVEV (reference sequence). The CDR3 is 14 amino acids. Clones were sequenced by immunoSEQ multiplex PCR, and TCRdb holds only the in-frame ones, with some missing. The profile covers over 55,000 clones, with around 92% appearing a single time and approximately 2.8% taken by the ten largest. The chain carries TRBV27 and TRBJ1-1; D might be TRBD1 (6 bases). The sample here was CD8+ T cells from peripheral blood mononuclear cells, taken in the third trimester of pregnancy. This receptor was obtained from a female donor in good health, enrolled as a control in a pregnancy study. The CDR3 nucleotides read TGTGCCAGCCAGTCAGGGGTGATGAACACTGAAGCTTTCTTT. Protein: CASQSGVMNTEAFF.